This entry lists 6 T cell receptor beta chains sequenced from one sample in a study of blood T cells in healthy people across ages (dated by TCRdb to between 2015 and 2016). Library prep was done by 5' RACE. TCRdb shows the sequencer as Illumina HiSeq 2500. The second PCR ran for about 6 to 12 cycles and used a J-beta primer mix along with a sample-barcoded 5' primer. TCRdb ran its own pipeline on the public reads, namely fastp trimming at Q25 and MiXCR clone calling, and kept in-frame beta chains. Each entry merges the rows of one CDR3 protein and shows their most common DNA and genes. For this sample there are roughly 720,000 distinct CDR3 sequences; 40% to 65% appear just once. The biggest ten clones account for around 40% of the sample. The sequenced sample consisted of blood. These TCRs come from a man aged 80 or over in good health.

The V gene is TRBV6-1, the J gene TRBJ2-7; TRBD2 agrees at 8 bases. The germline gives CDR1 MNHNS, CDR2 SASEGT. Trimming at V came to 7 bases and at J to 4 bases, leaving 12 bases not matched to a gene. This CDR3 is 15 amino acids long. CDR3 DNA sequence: TGTGCCAGCACCACCGCCGGGGGGGCATCTTACGAGCAGTACTTC. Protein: CASTTAGGASYEQYF.

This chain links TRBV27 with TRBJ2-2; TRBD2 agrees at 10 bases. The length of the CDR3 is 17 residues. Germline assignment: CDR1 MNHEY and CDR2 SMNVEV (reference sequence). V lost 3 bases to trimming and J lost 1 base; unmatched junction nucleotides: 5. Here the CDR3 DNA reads TGTGCCAGCAGTTTTGTAGGGACTAGCGAGAACACCGGGGAGCTGTTTTTT. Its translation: CASSFVGTSENTGELFF.

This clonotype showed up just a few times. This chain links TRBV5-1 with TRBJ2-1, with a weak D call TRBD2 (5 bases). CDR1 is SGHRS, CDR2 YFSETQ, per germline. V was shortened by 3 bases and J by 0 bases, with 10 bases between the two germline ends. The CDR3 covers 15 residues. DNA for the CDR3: TGCGCCAGCAGCTCATCCGGGGTCTCCTACAATGAGCAGTTCTTC. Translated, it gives CASSSSGVSYNEQFF.

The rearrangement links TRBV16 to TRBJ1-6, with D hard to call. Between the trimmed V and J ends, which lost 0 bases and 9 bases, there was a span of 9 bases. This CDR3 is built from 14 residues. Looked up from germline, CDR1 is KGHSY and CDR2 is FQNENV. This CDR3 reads CASSQSTTTSPLHF. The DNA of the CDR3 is TGTGCCAGCAGCCAATCGACGACGACTTCACCCCTCCACTTT.

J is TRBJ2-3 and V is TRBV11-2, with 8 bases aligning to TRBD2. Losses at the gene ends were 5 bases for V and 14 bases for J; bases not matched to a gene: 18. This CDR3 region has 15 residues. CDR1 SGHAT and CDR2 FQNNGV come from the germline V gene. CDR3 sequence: CASSQALAGARDAYF. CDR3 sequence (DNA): TGTGCCAGCAGCCAGGCGCTAGCGGGTGCCAGAGACGCGTATTTT.

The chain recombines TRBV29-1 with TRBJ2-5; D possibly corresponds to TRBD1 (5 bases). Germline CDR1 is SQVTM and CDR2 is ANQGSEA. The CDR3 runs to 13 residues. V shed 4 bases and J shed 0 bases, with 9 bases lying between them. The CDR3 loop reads CSVGRVDQETQYF. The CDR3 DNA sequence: TGCAGCGTTGGCAGGGTAGACCAAGAGACCCAGTACTTC. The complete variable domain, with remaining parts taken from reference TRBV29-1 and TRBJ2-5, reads SAVISQKPSRDICQRGTSLTIQCQVDSQVTMMFWYRQQPGQSLTLIATANQGSEATYESGFVIDKFPISRPNLTFSTLTVSNMSPEDSSIYLCSVGRVDQETQYFGPGTRLLVL.